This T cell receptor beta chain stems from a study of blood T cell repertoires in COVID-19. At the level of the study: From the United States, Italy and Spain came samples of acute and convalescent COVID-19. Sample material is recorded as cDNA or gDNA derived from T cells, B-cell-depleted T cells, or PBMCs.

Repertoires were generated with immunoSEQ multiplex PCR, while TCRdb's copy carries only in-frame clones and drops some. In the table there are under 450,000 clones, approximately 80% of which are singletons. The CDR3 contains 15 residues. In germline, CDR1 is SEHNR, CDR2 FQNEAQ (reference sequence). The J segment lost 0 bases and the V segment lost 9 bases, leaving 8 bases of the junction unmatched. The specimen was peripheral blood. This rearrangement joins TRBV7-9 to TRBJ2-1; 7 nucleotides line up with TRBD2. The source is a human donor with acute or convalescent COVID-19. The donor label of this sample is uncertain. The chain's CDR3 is CASENGGSSYNEQFF. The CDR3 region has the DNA TGTGCCAGTGAGAACGGGGGGAGCTCCTACAATGAGCAGTTCTTC.